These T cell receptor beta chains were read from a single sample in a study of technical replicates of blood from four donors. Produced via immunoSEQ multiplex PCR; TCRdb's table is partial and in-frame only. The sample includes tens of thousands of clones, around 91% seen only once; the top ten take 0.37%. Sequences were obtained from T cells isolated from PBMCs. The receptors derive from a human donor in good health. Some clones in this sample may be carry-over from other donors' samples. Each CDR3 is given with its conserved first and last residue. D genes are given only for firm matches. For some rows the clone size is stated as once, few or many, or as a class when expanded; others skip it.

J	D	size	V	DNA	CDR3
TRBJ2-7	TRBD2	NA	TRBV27	TGTGCCAGCGGCGGGGGGGCCTTGAACGAGCAGTACTTC	CASGGGALNEQYF
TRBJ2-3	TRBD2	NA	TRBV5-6	TGTGCCAGCAGCGCCCCACTAGCGGGTCCTTTGGGTACGCAGTATTTT	CASSAPLAGPLGTQYF
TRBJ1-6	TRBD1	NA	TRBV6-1	TGTGCCAGCAGTGACCGGACAGGGGGGTCACCCCTCCACTTT	CASSDRTGGSPLHF
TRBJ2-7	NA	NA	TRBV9	TGTGCCAGCAGCCCAAGTCTGAGCGCCTTCGAGCAGTACTTC	CASSPSLSAFEQYF
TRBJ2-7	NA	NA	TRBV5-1	TGCGCCAGCTTGGGGGGTGAGGGGGAGCAGTACTTC	CASLGGEGEQYF
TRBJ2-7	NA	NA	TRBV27	TGTGCCAGCGGGGTAGGGAGTCTAGTCACCGACGAGCAGTACTTC	CASGVGSLVTDEQYF
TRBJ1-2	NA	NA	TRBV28	TGTGCCAGCAGTATCGAACCCAGGGGAACGACCCGTGGCTACACCTTC	CASSIEPRGTTRGYTF
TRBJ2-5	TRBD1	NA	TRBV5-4	TGTGCCAGCAGCTTGGAATCTTGGACAGGCCAAGAGACCCAGTACTTC	CASSLESWTGQETQYF
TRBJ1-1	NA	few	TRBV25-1	TGTGCCAGCAGGACAGGTAACACTGAAGCTTTCTTT	CASRTGNTEAFF
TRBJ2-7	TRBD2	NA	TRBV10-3	TGTGCCATCAGTCCCCCCGGGCGGGGGGGTTCCTACGAGCAGTACTTC	CAISPPGRGGSYEQYF
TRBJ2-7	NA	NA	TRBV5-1	TGCGCCAGCAGCTCGGGACTGACATACGAGCAGTACTTC	CASSSGLTYEQYF
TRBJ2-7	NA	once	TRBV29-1	TGCAGCGTTATACAGAGTAGCTCCTACGAGCAGTACTTC	CSVIQSSSYEQYF
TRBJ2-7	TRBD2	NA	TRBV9	TGTGCCAGCAGCGGGACTAGCGGGAACGAGCAGTACTTC	CASSGTSGNEQYF
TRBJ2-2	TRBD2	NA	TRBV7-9	TGTGCCAGCAGCCAGACTAGCGGAGAGACCGGGGAGCTGTTTTTT	CASSQTSGETGELFF
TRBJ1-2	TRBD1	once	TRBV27	TGTGCCAGCAGTCGAAGACAGGGAAATGGCTACACCTTC	CASSRRQGNGYTF
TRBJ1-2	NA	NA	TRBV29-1	TGCACTACGGAGTTAGCTTCTAACTATGGCTACACCTTC	CTTELASNYGYTF